This TCR beta chain originates from a study of T-cell reconstitution after alpha-beta-depleted transplantation in children. Notes on the study in general: After transplant, at about two months, alpha-beta T cells were reportedly derived from several hundred expanded graft clones. Where some patients showed high TCRbeta diversity at day 60, it came from recipient T cells and thymic progenitors that had survived. Diversity and T-cell counts at one year after transplant derived mostly from new T cells.

Unique molecular identifiers were incorporated into the prepared TCRbeta library. TCRdb recomputed calls from the PCR reads with MiXCR, one row per CDR3 protein. The table lists some 200,000 distinct CDR3 sequences, roughly 6.3% of them singletons. V lost 2 bases and J 4 bases, leaving 6 bases between the germline ends. CDR1 SQVTM and CDR2 ANQGSEA come from the germline V gene. CDR3 length equals 12 residues. This clonotype was observed at least ten times. Its antigen is undetermined. The chain is built from TRBV29-1 and TRBJ2-1, with TRBD2 as a possible D gene (6 bases). This sequence was found in a girl in the first two years of life with combined immunodeficiency, due to receive a stem cell transplant. Sequencing used PBMCs, obtained before TCRalphabeta/CD19-depleted stem cell transplant. CDR3 sequence reads: CSVERGYNEQFF. The CDR3 nucleotides are TGCAGCGTTGAACGGGGGTACAATGAGCAGTTCTTC.